This record concerns one T cell receptor (beta chain) sequence. The sample originates from a study of technical replicates of blood from a handful of donors. V trimming: 4 bases; J trimming: 5 bases; junction bases outside the gene matches: 4. Germline V gives CDR1 LNHDA, CDR2 SQIVND (reference sequence). The CDR3 loop spans 13 amino acids. The method was immunoSEQ multiplex PCR; TCRdb's version includes in-frame clones alone and lacks a portion of them. The sample carries approximately 99,000 clones, approximately 96% recorded once. The material sequenced was T cells isolated from PBMCs. This receptor was taken from a human donor in good health. The rearrangement joins TRBV19 to TRBJ2-7; 8 bases agree with TRBD1. The CDR3 DNA is TGTGCCAGTAGTAACCAGGGGGCCCACGAGCAGTACTTC. Its protein is CASSNQGAHEQYF.